Listed here are 15 T cell receptor beta chains from one sample, sequenced in a study of Graves' ophthalmopathy and Graves' hyperthyroidism. The sequenced template was RNA, covering the TCR beta CDR3 region. RT-PCR was first run with HTBI primers, then multiplex PCR in a second round. TCRdb reprocessed the multiplex PCR reads via MiXCR and lists one record per CDR3 protein. The data contain approximately 460,000 distinct CDR3 sequences, about 15% of them seen just once; the ten biggest clones take up 9.5% to 10%. The sequenced sample consisted of blood. These receptors were collected from a woman younger than 45 with Graves' ophthalmopathy.

This clonotype appeared many times. The genes are TRBV15 and TRBJ1-1; D is perhaps TRBD1 (5 bases). This CDR3 has 15 residues. Germline V gives CDR1 LNHNV, CDR2 YYDKDF (reference sequence). V gave up 3 bases and J gave up 1 base, with 12 bases separating them. The CDR3: CATSSRQFGNTEAFF. The DNA of the CDR3 is TGTGCCACCAGCAGCCGACAGTTTGGGAACACTGAAGCTTTCTTT.

This clonotype was recorded many times. CDR3: CASSLAGISTEAFF. DNA of the CDR3: TGTGCCAGCAGCTTAGCAGGGATAAGCACTGAAGCTTTCTTT. The chain employs TRBV7-6 and TRBJ1-1; D gene ambiguous. V lost 0 bases, J lost 4 bases, and 9 bases lay in between. Germline lookup yields CDR1 SGHVS and CDR2 FNYEAQ. CDR3 length: 14 residues.

This clonotype was detected many times. This sequence joins TRBV6-1 and TRBJ2-2; TRBD1 agrees at 7 bases. Germline lookup yields CDR1 MNHNS and CDR2 SASEGT. This CDR3 has 16 amino acids. V was clipped by 7 bases and J by 4 bases; unmatched bases: 12. The CDR3 DNA reads TGTGCCAGCACTCACATAACAGGGGTCCGCACCGGGGAGCTGTTTTTT. Translated: CASTHITGVRTGELFF.

In its sample, this clonotype was seen many times. The CDR3, as DNA: TGTGCCAGCAGCCACCCGCCTAGGACAGGGGGAGCCAAAAACATTCAGTACTTC. Translated: CASSHPPRTGGAKNIQYF. The rearrangement links TRBV3-1 to TRBJ2-4; 10 bases map to TRBD1. Unmatched junction bases numbered 8, after V lost 3 bases and J lost 0 bases. This CDR3 has 18 residues. CDR1 LGHDT and CDR2 YNNKEL come from the germline V gene (reference sequence).

In regard to this clonotype: A much larger clone is a single base away; this may be a read error. This chain joins TRBV5-1 and TRBJ1-5; D may be TRBD1 (5 bases). There are 15 residues in the CDR3. In germline, CDR1 is SGHRS, CDR2 YFSETQ. CDR3: CAGSLDGVGGQPQHF. The CDR3 DNA follows: TGCGCCGGCAGCTTGGACGGGGTTGGGGGACAGCCCCAGCATTTT.

This clonotype has at least ten counts. The CDR3 coding sequence is TGTGCCAGCAGCTCGGCGGCGGGAAGCAATCAGCCCCAGCATTTT. As protein: CASSSAAGSNQPQHF. The chain recombines TRBV7-2 with TRBJ1-5; no reliable D call. Germline V gene data show CDR1 as SGHTA and CDR2 as FQGNSA. V was cut by 4 bases and J by 1 base, with 11 bases left in between. This CDR3 spans 15 amino acids. The full variable domain, completed using reference TRBV7-2 and TRBJ1-5, is GAGVSQSPSNKVTEKGKDVELRCDPISGHTALYWYRQSLGQGLEFLIYFQGNSAPDKSGLPSDRFSAERTGGSVSTLTIQRTQQEDSAVYLCASSSAAGSNQPQHFGDGTRLSIL.

This clonotype showed up many times. This chain links TRBV6-5 with TRBJ2-7; the D gene is possibly TRBD1 (6 bases). Germline values: CDR1 MNHEY, CDR2 SVGAGI. This CDR3 has 15 amino acids. Deletions cut 0 bases from V and 2 bases from J, with 11 bases between. CDR3 protein: CASSYSQGPTYEQYF. For the CDR3, the DNA is TGTGCCAGCAGTTACTCGCAGGGGCCGACCTACGAGCAGTACTTC.

The chain carries TRBV2 and TRBJ2-7, with a tentative D call TRBD2 (5 bases). The CDR3 extends over 15 amino acids. V was cut by 2 bases and J by 0 bases, with 11 bases left in between. Germline V CDR1 and CDR2: SNHLY, FYNNEI. CDR3 coding DNA: TGTGCCAGCAGTGAACGGGGAAAACTCTCCTACGAGCAGTACTTC. This gives the protein CASSERGKLSYEQYF.

The chain has TRBV6-5 and TRBJ2-7, with D perhaps TRBD2 (6 bases). Per the germline V gene, CDR1 is MNHEY and CDR2 is SVGAGI. Trimming left V 2 bases short and J 0 bases short, with 11 bases between. CDR3 size: 15 residues. CDR3 residues: CASSYVAESSYEQYF. The CDR3 region has the DNA TGTGCCAGCAGTTACGTAGCGGAAAGCTCCTACGAGCAGTACTTC.

This clonotype has ten or more counts. This sequence joins TRBV7-8 and TRBJ1-5; D gene ambiguous. This CDR3 has 15 residues. V lost 0 bases and J lost 7, with 13 bases in between. CDR1 SGHVS and CDR2 FQNEAQ come from the germline V gene. CDR3: CASSLAGLTEQPQHF. The CDR3 DNA follows: TGTGCCAGCAGCTTAGCGGGCCTCACGGAGCAGCCCCAGCATTTT.

The chain couples TRBV30 to TRBJ1-6; no definite D call. Germline lookup yields CDR1 GTSNPN and CDR2 SVGIG (reference sequence). This CDR3 is built from 14 residues. The V end lost 0 bases, the J end lost 10 bases, and 13 bases lay between the germline ends. CDR3 nucleotides: TGTGCCTGGAGTGTAGAAGGTGTTGGGTCACCCCTCCACTTT. Protein: CAWSVEGVGSPLHF.

This clonotype was detected a few times. The CDR3 reads CASSQDRREETQYF. The CDR3 DNA reads TGTGCCAGCAGCCAAGATCGCAGGGAAGAGACCCAGTACTTC. The gene calls are TRBV4-2 and TRBJ2-5; weak D call: TRBD1 (5 bases). V lost 0 bases, J lost 3 bases, and 8 bases lay in between. This CDR3 comprises 14 residues. CDR1 and CDR2 from the germline V gene are LGHNA and YNFKEQ.

This clonotype has at least ten counts. The genes are TRBV28 and TRBJ1-1; TRBD1 is a possible D gene (5 bases). Germline V lookup: CDR1 MDHEN, CDR2 SYDVKM. The CDR3 has 14 residues. V dropped 3 bases and J dropped 8 bases, with 16 bases sitting between them. DNA for the CDR3: TGTGCCAGCAGTTTGATGTCGGGGGAGGCAGAAGCTTTCTTT. Protein sequence: CASSLMSGEAEAFF.

In this sample, this clonotype turned up many times. This sequence joins TRBV27 and TRBJ2-7; TRBD2 matches 7 bases. Losses at the gene ends were 6 bases for V and 0 bases for J; bases not matched to a gene: 8. Germline V CDR1 and CDR2: MNHEY, SMNVEV (reference sequence). This CDR3 contains 15 residues. The CDR3: CASRYLADNSYEQYF. The CDR3 nucleotides read TGTGCCAGCAGGTACCTAGCGGATAACTCCTACGAGCAGTACTTC.

This clonotype occurred many times. The rearrangement links TRBV6-5 to TRBJ1-2; tentative D call: TRBD1 (5 bases). Trimming left V 4 bases short and J 2 bases short, with 14 bases between. The CDR3 is 15 residues long. Germline V gene lookup returns CDR1 MNHEY and CDR2 SVGAGI. Written as DNA, the CDR3 is TGTGCCAGCAGTTCCCAGGGCGGGCCCAACTATGGCTACACCTTC. Its protein is CASSSQGGPNYGYTF.